The 20 T cell receptor beta chains given below trace back to one sample, sequenced in a study of identical twins. A single record per CDR3 protein comes from TCRdb applying MiXCR to the 5' RACE reads. The sample has roughly 490,000 distinct CDR3 sequences, roughly an eighth seen once. The sample was also reused in another study, on yellow fever vaccine responses in identical twins.

Sequencing was performed on CD4+ T cells sorted from blood. Receptors were obtained from a woman under 30 in good health.

This clonotype was recorded a few times. This rearrangement joins TRBV12-3 or TRBV12-4 to TRBJ2-7; perhaps TRBD2 as D (5 bases). The V end was cut by 6 bases, the J end by 4 bases, with 16 bases between. The CDR3 has 14 amino acids. For the CDR3, the DNA is TGTGCCAGCAGCCGGGAACCTAAATTGTACGAGCAGTACTTC. It specifies CASSREPKLYEQYF.

The chain is built from TRBV29-1 and TRBJ2-3; D might be TRBD2 (6 bases). Per germline, CDR1 SQVTM and CDR2 ANQGSEA. V shed 1 base and J shed 5 bases, with 16 bases lying between them. The CDR3 covers 15 residues. DNA for the CDR3: TGCAGCGTTGAAGGCCTAGCGATGACGGTAGATACGCAGTATTTT. This encodes CSVEGLAMTVDTQYF.

This clonotype occurred a few times. The V gene is TRBV25-1, the J gene TRBJ2-1, with 12 bases fitting TRBD2. Trimming at V came to 3 bases and at J to 7 bases, leaving 10 bases not matched to a gene. CDR3 length equals 17 residues. CDR1 is MGHDK and CDR2 is SYGVNS in the germline V gene. The CDR3 sequence: CASSDPLAGGPRNEQFF. The CDR3 nucleotides read TGTGCCAGCAGTGATCCCCTAGCGGGAGGGCCCCGGAATGAGCAGTTCTTC.

This clonotype was counted between two and nine times. CDR3 protein: CASSARVHYEQYF. The CDR3 region has the DNA TGTGCCAGCAGCGCTCGGGTGCACTACGAGCAGTACTTC. This chain joins TRBV7-9 and TRBJ2-7; D ambiguous. V lost 5 bases to trimming and J lost 3 bases, with 11 bases between them. The CDR3 sequence is 13 residues long. The germline CDR1 and CDR2 sequences are SEHNR and FQNEAQ (reference sequence).

This clonotype was detected once. This chain links TRBV5-4 with TRBJ2-5; 14 nucleotides line up with TRBD2. V gave up 5 bases and J gave up 5 bases; unmatched junction bases: 8. The CDR3 is made up of 16 amino acids. Germline V gene lookup returns CDR1 SGHNT and CDR2 YYREEE (reference sequence). DNA of the CDR3: TGTGCCAGCAGTTCCCCCGGGACTAGCGGGAGTGAGACCCAGTACTTC. It yields the protein CASSSPGTSGSETQYF.

A few counts support this clonotype. The chain employs TRBV27 and TRBJ2-7, with TRBD2 identical over 12 bases. Per the germline V gene, CDR1 is MNHEY and CDR2 is SMNVEV (reference sequence). The junction had 8 bases not matched to a gene; V was cut back by 6 bases and J by 2 bases. The CDR3 is made up of 16 amino acids. The CDR3 protein is CASRRLAGESTYEQYF. The CDR3 nucleotides are TGTGCCAGCAGAAGACTAGCGGGAGAGAGCACCTACGAGCAGTACTTC.

This clonotype was seen only a few times. The chain couples TRBV7-9 to TRBJ1-4; D is possibly TRBD1 (6 bases). The V end lost 4 bases, the J end lost 11 bases, and 8 bases lay between the germline ends. The CDR3 runs to 11 residues. The germline V gene encodes CDR1 SEHNR and CDR2 FQNEAQ (reference sequence). The CDR3 DNA sequence: TGTGCCAGCAGCTCCGGACAGAAACTGTTTTTT. This translates into CASSSGQKLFF.

The gene calls are TRBV25-1 and TRBJ2-7; D not certain. The CDR3 runs 15 residues. Between the trimmed V and J ends, which lost 6 bases and 3 bases, there was a span of 18 bases. CDR1 and CDR2 (germline): MGHDK, SYGVNS. The CDR3 sequence is CASSPTSSRFYEQYF. The CDR3 bases are TGTGCCAGCAGCCCAACCTCGTCCAGGTTCTACGAGCAGTACTTC.

This clonotype has just a few counts. This chain connects TRBV4-1 to TRBJ2-5; 13 bases agree with TRBD2. Germline V gene data show CDR1 as MGHRA and CDR2 as YSYEKL. This CDR3 comprises 18 residues. V dropped 0 bases and J dropped 2; count of bases not matched to a gene: 6. CDR3 sequence: CASSQDRGTSGTQETQYF. In DNA, the CDR3 is TGCGCCAGCAGCCAAGACCGGGGGACTAGCGGGACGCAAGAGACCCAGTACTTC.

This clonotype was counted many times. J is TRBJ2-5 and V is TRBV12-3 or TRBV12-4, with D tentatively TRBD2 (5 bases). The CDR3 has 17 amino acids. V lost 3 bases and J 2 bases, leaving 19 bases between the germline ends. This CDR3 reads CASSFKVLGEGQETQYF. For the CDR3, the DNA is TGTGCCAGCAGTTTTAAGGTGCTCGGGGAAGGGCAAGAGACCCAGTACTTC.

This chain links TRBV7-9 with TRBJ2-5, with a possible D match to TRBD1 (5 bases). The ends were cut back, 2 bases at V and 4 bases at J, with 17 bases in the middle. CDR3 length equals 16 residues. CDR1 and CDR2 (germline): SEHNR, FQNEAQ (reference sequence). The CDR3 loop reads CASSLQGSHPGETQYF. The CDR3 DNA sequence: TGTGCCAGCAGCTTACAGGGTTCCCACCCGGGAGAGACCCAGTACTTC.

V and J are TRBV5-1 and TRBJ2-1; D is unresolved. V lost 3 bases, J lost 1 base, and 14 bases lay in between. The CDR3 is 16 amino acids. Germline V CDR1 and CDR2: SGHRS, YFSETQ. The CDR3 DNA sequence: TGCGCCAGCAGCTCTGGTCTTATCCCATCCTACAATGAGCAGTTCTTC. Translating it yields CASSSGLIPSYNEQFF.

This clonotype has only a few counts. Its ends do not fully match the called genes, so a read error is possible. V is TRBV28 and J is TRBJ2-1; 8 bases agree with TRBD2. The germline gives CDR1 MDHEN, CDR2 SYDVKM. This CDR3 is built from 12 residues. This CDR3 reads CASSLQDRLALF. As DNA, the CDR3 is TGTGCCAGCAGTTTACAAGACAGACTAGCGCTCTTC. Together with reference TRBV28 and TRBJ2-1, the CDR3 gives the full variable domain: DVKVTQSSRYLVKRTGEKVFLECVQDMDHENMFWYRQDPGLGLRLIYFSYDVKMKEKGDIPEGYSVSREKKERFSLILESASTNQTSMYLCASSLQDRLALFGPGTRLTVL.

V and J are TRBV12-5 and TRBJ2-6, with a possible D match to TRBD1 (6 bases). Per germline, CDR1 LGHNT and CDR2 FRNRAP. The CDR3 is 18 amino acids. With 4 bases removed from V and 0 bases from J, the gap between germline ends came to 16 bases. The CDR3 DNA reads TGTGCTAGTGGTTCAGGGGAGAAACAAAGCTCTGGGGCCAACGTCCTGACTTTC. It yields the protein CASGSGEKQSSGANVLTF. Full variable domain (rest looked up from reference TRBV12-5 and TRBJ2-6): DARVTQTPRHKVTEMGQEVTMRCQPILGHNTVFWYRQTMMQGLELLAYFRNRAPLDDSGMPKDRFSAEMPDATLATLKIQPSEPRDSAVYFCASGSGEKQSSGANVLTFGAGSRLTVL.

This clonotype was observed a handful of times. The V gene is TRBV3-1, the J gene TRBJ2-1, with D possibly matching TRBD2 (5 bases). The CDR3 covers 15 residues. Deletions cut 2 bases from V and 4 bases from J, with 12 bases between. CDR1 LGHDT and CDR2 YNNKEL come from the germline V gene (reference sequence). CDR3 nucleotide sequence: TGTGCCAGCAGCCAACTCGAGCGGACGTACAATGAGCAGTTCTTC. Translated, it gives CASSQLERTYNEQFF.

This clonotype was detected many times. The chain carries TRBV5-1 and TRBJ1-6, with TRBD1 matching 7 bases. V was clipped by 5 bases and J by 7 bases; unmatched bases: 6. The CDR3 consists of 14 residues. Germline loops: CDR1 SGHRS, CDR2 YFSETQ. CDR3 coding DNA: TGCGCCAGCAGGCCCGGGACAGAGAATTCACCCCTCCACTTT. This gives the protein CASRPGTENSPLHF.

This clonotype was seen ten or more times. This rearrangement joins TRBV7-9 to TRBJ1-3; D is unclear. V was cut by 3 bases and J by 0 bases, with 3 bases left in between. Germline loops: CDR1 SEHNR, CDR2 FQNEAQ (reference sequence). The CDR3 totals 13 residues. The CDR3: CASSLGSGNTIYF. Written as DNA, the CDR3 is TGTGCCAGCAGCTTGGGCTCTGGAAACACCATATATTTT.

This clonotype occurred a few times. The chain uses TRBV4-2 and TRBJ2-3, with TRBD1 matching 10 bases. J gave up 2 bases and V 1 base, and 6 bases lay outside the gene matches. The CDR3 covers 17 residues. Germline CDR1 is LGHNA and CDR2 is YNFKEQ. CDR3 DNA: TGTGCCAGCAGCCAAGTAGGGACAGGGGCTTTCACAGATACGCAGTATTTT. It specifies CASSQVGTGAFTDTQYF.

The J gene is TRBJ2-1, the V gene TRBV11-2, with 7 nucleotides matching TRBD1. The CDR3 totals 15 residues. V was pared by 3 bases and J by 7 bases, with 9 bases of the junction left unmatched. Germline V gene data show CDR1 as SGHAT and CDR2 as FQNNGV. The CDR3 DNA follows: TGTGCCAGCAGCTTCGACAGGGAGCTAGTTAATGAGCAGTTCTTC. Amino acids: CASSFDRELVNEQFF. The full variable domain, in which reference TRBV11-2 and TRBJ2-1 provide the parts outside the CDR3, is EAGVAQSPRYKIIEKRQSVAFWCNPISGHATLYWYQQILGQGPKLLIQFQNNGVVDDSQLPKDRFSAERLKGVDSTLKIQPAKLEDSAVYLCASSFDRELVNEQFFGPGTRLTVL.

This clonotype appeared many times. The chain joins TRBV6-5 to TRBJ2-1, with 9 bases lining up with TRBD2. The junction had 4 bases not matched to a gene; V was cut back by 2 bases and J by 5 bases. The CDR3 runs to 15 residues. In germline, CDR1 is MNHEY, CDR2 SVGAGI. The CDR3 nucleotides are TGTGCCAGCAGTTACGGGACTAGCCCTAACAATGAGCAGTTCTTC. Amino acid sequence: CASSYGTSPNNEQFF.